This T cell receptor (beta chain) came from a study of blood T cells in healthy people across ages. Study results and limitations: It was not possible, with unsorted PBMCs, to conclusively compare naive and antigen-experienced cells.

About this clonotype itself: Its matching antigen is unknown.

Trimming cost V 5 bases and J 10 bases; bases outside gene matches: 3. The V gene's germline CDR1 is MNHEY and CDR2 SVGEGT. The length of the CDR3 is 12 residues. The authors drew 8 to 10 milliliters of peripheral blood from each donor. Then a second PCR, running about 6 to 11 cycles, was carried out with a sample-barcoded 5' primer and a J-beta primer mix. Using its own MiXCR run on the 5' RACE reads, TCRdb lists one record per CDR3 protein. The data contain 650,000 to 700,000 distinct CDR3 sequences, 32% of them singletons. The chain recombines TRBV6-2 or TRBV6-3 with TRBJ2-3, with 10 bases identical to TRBD1. What was sequenced was blood. The TCR comes from a woman of 80 years or more in good health. The CDR3 DNA reads as TGTGCCAGCAGTGCCGGGACAGGGGCGCAGTATTTT. Translated, it gives CASSAGTGAQYF.